The 2 T cell receptor beta chains below all came from one sample that was sequenced in a study of blood T cell repertoires in COVID-19 (dated by TCRdb to the early 2020s). The library was made by the immunoSEQ multiplex PCR assay. As stored in TCRdb, this immuneACCESS dataset retains in-frame rearrangements with V and J assigned. A fraction of the clones does not appear; measured against another copy, unresolved V genes explain less than half of the discrepancy, and the remainder lacks a known reason. For this sample there are some 220,000 clones; 85% appear just once. The ten largest clones represent 5.1% of the sample. Material for sequencing was peripheral blood. The source is a man in his fifties with COVID-19, enrolled during active disease.

The genes are TRBV10-3 and TRBJ2-1; weak D call: TRBD1 (7 bases). Trimming stripped 10 bases from V and 7 bases from J, with 17 bases between. This CDR3 contains 13 residues. Germline V gene data show CDR1 as ENHRY and CDR2 as SYGVKD. The CDR3 sequence is CANGEGAGNEQFF. The CDR3 DNA sequence: TGTGCCAACGGAGAGGGGGCGGGGAATGAGCAGTTCTTC.

The chain couples TRBV6-5 to TRBJ2-7; 9 nucleotides line up with TRBD1. The J segment lost 9 bases and the V segment lost 1 base, leaving 7 bases of the junction unmatched. The germline gives CDR1 MNHEY, CDR2 SVGAGI. This CDR3 is 14 amino acids long. The CDR3 loop is CASSYFRTGEGQYF. As DNA, the CDR3 is TGTGCCAGCAGTTACTTCCGGACAGGGGAAGGGCAGTACTTC.